These 21 T cell receptor beta chains were all obtained from the same sample, sequenced in a study of blood T cell repertoires in COVID-19. Sequenced by immunoSEQ multiplex PCR; TCRdb stores in-frame clones only, minus some. The sample holds roughly 200,000 clones, 81% seen once. Sequencing was done on a sample of peripheral blood. Receptors were obtained from a woman older than 75 with acute or convalescent COVID-19.

The chain joins TRBV2 to TRBJ1-1; D remains ambiguous. The V end lost 7 bases, the J end lost 7 bases, and 10 bases lay between the germline ends. Germline V gene sequence: CDR1 SNHLY, CDR2 FYNNEI. This CDR3 has 11 amino acids. The CDR3 reads CASTERVEAFF. The DNA for the CDR3 is TGTGCCAGCACCGAACGGGTTGAAGCTTTCTTT.

This clone was counted a few times. V and J are TRBV30 and TRBJ1-6, with 8 bases aligning to TRBD1. CDR1 GTSNPN and CDR2 SVGIG come from the germline V gene (reference sequence). The CDR3 is 17 residues long. J gave up 2 bases and V 3 bases, and 9 bases lay outside the gene matches. The CDR3 nucleotides are TGTGCCTGGAGCAGGGGGCGGACGGTCCCCTATAATTCACCCCTCCACTTT. It encodes CAWSRGRTVPYNSPLHF. The variable domain in full, with the rest retrieved from reference TRBV30 and TRBJ1-6, is SQTIHQWPATLVQPVGSPLSLECTVEGTSNPNLYWYRQAAGRGLQLLFYSVGIGQISSEVPQNLSASRPQDRQFILSSKKLLLSDSGFYLCAWSRGRTVPYNSPLHFGNGTRLTVT.

The chain uses TRBV5-4 and TRBJ2-7, with 7 positions matching TRBD2. This CDR3 has 12 amino acids. The V gene's germline CDR1 is SGHNT and CDR2 YYREEE (reference sequence). V dropped 3 bases and J dropped 3; count of bases not matched to a gene: 0. The CDR3 is CASSWTSYEQYF. The CDR3, as DNA: TGTGCCAGCAGCTGGACTAGCTACGAGCAGTACTTC. Full variable domain (missing parts from reference TRBV5-4 and TRBJ2-7): ETGVTQSPTHLIKTRGQQVTLRCSSQSGHNTVSWYQQALGQGPQFIFQYYREEENGRGNFPPRFSGLQFPNYSSELNVNALELDDSALYLCASSWTSYEQYFGPGTRLTVT.

The V call is TRBV5-4, the J call TRBJ1-2, with 7 bases identical to TRBD1. Germline loops: CDR1 SGHNT, CDR2 YYREEE (reference sequence). V shed 4 bases and J 7 bases; nucleotides not matched to a gene: 10. This CDR3 has 14 residues. DNA for the CDR3: TGTGCCAGCAGCGAGATCCGGGACAGCGGTGGCTACACCTTC. Protein product: CASSEIRDSGGYTF.

The J gene is TRBJ1-1, the V gene TRBV18; D call uncertain. V was shortened by 5 bases and J by 1 base, with 8 bases between the two germline ends. Per germline, CDR1 KGHSH and CDR2 LQKENI. This CDR3 has 13 residues. The CDR3 nucleotides are TGTGCCAGCTCAGCCGCAGAGAACACTGAAGCTTTCTTT. Encoded protein: CASSAAENTEAFF. The entire variable domain, with the rest obtained from reference TRBV18 and TRBJ1-1, is as follows: NAGVMQNPRHLVRRRGQEARLRCSPMKGHSHVYWYRQLPEEGLKFMVYLQKENIIDESGMPKERFSAEFPKEGPSILRIQQVVRGDSAAYFCASSAAENTEAFFGQGTRLTVV.

About this clone: Other DNA sequences within the sample encode an identical CDR3. The rearrangement joins TRBV2 to TRBJ2-7; D remains ambiguous. Germline CDR1 and CDR2: SNHLY and FYNNEI. V was clipped by 6 bases and J by 1 base, with 7 bases between them. The CDR3 is 12 amino acids. The CDR3 DNA sequence: TGTGCCAGCAGAGGAGATTCCTACGAGCAGTACTTC. Residues: CASRGDSYEQYF.

The chain employs TRBV19 and TRBJ1-1, with TRBD1 as a possible D gene (5 bases). V was pared by 4 bases and J by 0 bases, with 12 bases between. CDR1 LNHDA and CDR2 SQIVND come from the germline V gene (reference sequence). The CDR3 spans 15 residues. CDR3 nucleotides: TGTGCCAGTAGTAGTGGACATTCGGTGAACACTGAAGCTTTCTTT. It codes for CASSSGHSVNTEAFF.

The rearrangement joins TRBV5-1 to TRBJ2-3, with D perhaps TRBD2 (7 bases). This CDR3 comprises 15 residues. Germline CDR1 SGHRS, CDR2 YFSETQ. V was pared by 5 bases and J by 4 bases, with 17 bases between. CDR3 protein: CASRFLPGGPDTQYF. The CDR3 bases are TGCGCCAGCAGATTCCTCCCCGGGGGGCCAGATACGCAGTATTTT.

Remarks on this clone: The sample contains more than one DNA sequence encoding this CDR3. This chain uses TRBV18 with TRBJ1-3; 9 nucleotides align to TRBD1. CDR3 length equals 16 residues. After removal of 1 base from V and 1 base from J, the junction contained 2 bases not matched to a gene. Germline values: CDR1 KGHSH, CDR2 LQKENI. CDR3 bases: TGTGCCAGCTCACCACTAGGACAGGGGTCTGGAAACACCATATATTTT. Translated, it gives CASSPLGQGSGNTIYF.

This rearrangement joins TRBV18 to TRBJ1-1, with D tentatively TRBD1 (5 bases). V was trimmed by 5 bases and J by 2 bases, leaving 9 bases between them. The CDR3 has 13 residues. The germline V gene encodes CDR1 KGHSH and CDR2 LQKENI. Here the CDR3 reads CASSSTANTEAFF. In nucleotides, the CDR3 is TGTGCCAGCTCATCGACAGCTAACACTGAAGCTTTCTTT.

This clone is a singleton in its sample. The chain links TRBV10-3 to TRBJ1-1; no definite D call. The V end was cut by 3 bases, the J end by 5 bases, with 16 bases between. Germline CDR1 is ENHRY and CDR2 is SYGVKD. CDR3 size: 15 residues. CDR3 coding DNA: TGTGCCATCAGTGATTTTGAGGGTCCGAAAACTGAAGCTTTCTTT. This translates into CAISDFEGPKTEAFF.

The V call is TRBV18, the J call TRBJ1-3; D is unclear. The CDR3 is 16 residues long. Germline CDR1 and CDR2: KGHSH and LQKENI. Trimming left V 2 bases short and J 0 bases short, with 11 bases between. CDR3 protein: CASSPGVTSSGNTIYF. In nucleotides, the CDR3 is TGTGCCAGCTCACCAGGAGTGACGAGCTCTGGAAACACCATATATTTT.

This clone was seen only once. The chain joins TRBV10-3 to TRBJ2-3; maybe TRBD2 (5 bases). CDR1 is ENHRY, CDR2 SYGVKD, per germline. Trimming pared 3 bases from V and 1 base from J, leaving 14 bases between. CDR3 length: 16 residues. CDR3: CAISDSRGGGTDTQYF. The DNA of the CDR3 is TGTGCCATCAGTGATTCGAGAGGAGGAGGCACAGATACGCAGTATTTT.

The rearrangement links TRBV12-3 or TRBV12-4 to TRBJ1-2, with 8 bases fitting TRBD1. Trimming cost V 5 bases and J 5 bases; bases outside gene matches: 4. The CDR3 is made up of 13 amino acids. CDR3: CASSTGGPYGYTF. The CDR3 region has the DNA TGTGCCAGCAGTACAGGGGGACCTTATGGCTACACCTTC.

The gene calls are TRBV5-4 and TRBJ2-3; TRBD2 matches at 10 bases. Germline V gene data show CDR1 as SGHNT and CDR2 as YYREEE (reference sequence). The J segment lost 4 bases and the V segment lost 9 bases, leaving 8 bases of the junction unmatched. The CDR3 runs to 14 residues. Written as DNA, the CDR3 is TGTGCCACAAAGGGACTAGCGTCCCCAGATACGCAGTATTTT. It is translated as CATKGLASPDTQYF.

The gene calls are TRBV6-1 and TRBJ2-3; 10 positions agree with TRBD2. The ends lost 1 base at V and 4 bases at J; junction bases unmatched: 5. From germline, CDR1 is MNHNS and CDR2 SASEGT. The CDR3 has 16 residues. CDR3 protein: CASSEVSGGAADTQYF. The DNA of the CDR3 is TGTGCCAGCAGTGAAGTAAGCGGGGGGGCCGCAGATACGCAGTATTTT.

The chain carries TRBV3-1 (or the pseudogene TRBV3-2) and TRBJ2-7, with D maybe TRBD2 (5 bases). The germline V gene encodes CDR1 LGHDT and CDR2 YNNKEL (reference sequence). The ends were cut back, 0 bases at V and 4 bases at J, with 22 bases in the middle. The CDR3 extends over 18 amino acids. The CDR3 region is CASSQEGQALRGVYEQYF. The CDR3, as DNA: TGTGCCAGCAGCCAAGAAGGCCAGGCACTCCGGGGAGTTTACGAGCAGTACTTC.

The rearrangement joins TRBV3-1 (or the pseudogene TRBV3-2) to TRBJ1-1, with a tentative D call TRBD1 (6 bases). V was shortened by 7 bases and J by 3 bases, with 15 bases between the two germline ends. The CDR3 is made up of 14 amino acids. Germline CDR1 reads LGHDT; CDR2 reads YNNKEL (reference sequence). This CDR3 is CASTPGDRDTEAFF. CDR3 bases: TGTGCCAGCACCCCAGGGGACCGGGACACTGAAGCTTTCTTT.

The sample holds a few counts of this clone. The chain combines TRBV5-1 with TRBJ1-1, with D unresolved. The ends were cut back, 1 base at V and 4 bases at J, with 8 bases in the middle. This CDR3 has 13 residues. From germline, CDR1 is SGHRS and CDR2 YFSETQ. CDR3 residues: CASSLRFGTEAFF. DNA for the CDR3: TGCGCCAGCAGCTTGCGGTTTGGCACTGAAGCTTTCTTT.

CDR3 sequence (DNA): TGTGCCAGCAGCTTAGCCGGTTATAGCAATCAGCCCCAGCATTTT. Translated, it gives CASSLAGYSNQPQHF. This rearrangement joins TRBV7-8 to TRBJ1-5; no clear D gene. Trimming removed 0 bases at V and 0 bases at J, with 6 bases between. Germline values: CDR1 SGHVS, CDR2 FQNEAQ. The CDR3 has 15 amino acids. The full variable domain, in which reference TRBV7-8 and TRBJ1-5 provide the parts outside the CDR3, is GAGVSQSPRYKVAKRGQDVALRCDPISGHVSLFWYQQALGQGPEFLTYFQNEAQLDKSGLPSDRFFAERPEGSVSTLKIQRTQQEDSAVYLCASSLAGYSNQPQHFGDGTRLSIL.

This clone was seen a single time. The V call is TRBV6-5, the J call TRBJ2-7, with a weak D call TRBD1 (5 bases). The CDR3 totals 14 residues. Deletions cut 1 base from V and 7 bases from J, with 14 bases between. Germline assignment: CDR1 MNHEY and CDR2 SVGAGI. CDR3 sequence reads: CASSYFPQGGEQYF. CDR3 DNA sequence: TGTGCCAGCAGTTACTTTCCGCAGGGCGGTGAGCAGTACTTC.